This entry concerns a single T cell receptor (beta chain). In germline, CDR1 is SGHKS, CDR2 YYEKEE (reference sequence). The CDR3 sequence is 18 residues long. V shed 0 bases and J shed 0 bases, with 16 bases lying between them. The sample comes from a study of blood T cell repertoires in COVID-19. Looking at the study overall: Sites in the United States, Italy and Spain provided acute and convalescent COVID-19 samples. PBMCs, B-cell-depleted T cells, or T cells provided the cDNA or gDNA that made up the material.

How the authors handled the data: Cell counts per sample came from amplifying reference gene primers. Profiling relied on immunoSEQ multiplex PCR, and the TCRdb table lists in-frame clones only, not all of them. The D gene and trimming were derived from the DNA, and the V and J assignments and clone size from that table. The repertoire holds just under 90,000 clones, with roughly 90% as singletons. The receptor comes from a woman over 75 with acute or convalescent COVID-19. Sequenced material: peripheral blood. The chain employs TRBV5-5 and TRBJ1-5; TRBD1 is a possible D gene (6 bases). For the CDR3, the DNA is TGTGCCAGCAGCTTGGGTTCACAGGGCCCCTATAGCAATCAGCCCCAGCATTTT. Translated, it gives CASSLGSQGPYSNQPQHF.